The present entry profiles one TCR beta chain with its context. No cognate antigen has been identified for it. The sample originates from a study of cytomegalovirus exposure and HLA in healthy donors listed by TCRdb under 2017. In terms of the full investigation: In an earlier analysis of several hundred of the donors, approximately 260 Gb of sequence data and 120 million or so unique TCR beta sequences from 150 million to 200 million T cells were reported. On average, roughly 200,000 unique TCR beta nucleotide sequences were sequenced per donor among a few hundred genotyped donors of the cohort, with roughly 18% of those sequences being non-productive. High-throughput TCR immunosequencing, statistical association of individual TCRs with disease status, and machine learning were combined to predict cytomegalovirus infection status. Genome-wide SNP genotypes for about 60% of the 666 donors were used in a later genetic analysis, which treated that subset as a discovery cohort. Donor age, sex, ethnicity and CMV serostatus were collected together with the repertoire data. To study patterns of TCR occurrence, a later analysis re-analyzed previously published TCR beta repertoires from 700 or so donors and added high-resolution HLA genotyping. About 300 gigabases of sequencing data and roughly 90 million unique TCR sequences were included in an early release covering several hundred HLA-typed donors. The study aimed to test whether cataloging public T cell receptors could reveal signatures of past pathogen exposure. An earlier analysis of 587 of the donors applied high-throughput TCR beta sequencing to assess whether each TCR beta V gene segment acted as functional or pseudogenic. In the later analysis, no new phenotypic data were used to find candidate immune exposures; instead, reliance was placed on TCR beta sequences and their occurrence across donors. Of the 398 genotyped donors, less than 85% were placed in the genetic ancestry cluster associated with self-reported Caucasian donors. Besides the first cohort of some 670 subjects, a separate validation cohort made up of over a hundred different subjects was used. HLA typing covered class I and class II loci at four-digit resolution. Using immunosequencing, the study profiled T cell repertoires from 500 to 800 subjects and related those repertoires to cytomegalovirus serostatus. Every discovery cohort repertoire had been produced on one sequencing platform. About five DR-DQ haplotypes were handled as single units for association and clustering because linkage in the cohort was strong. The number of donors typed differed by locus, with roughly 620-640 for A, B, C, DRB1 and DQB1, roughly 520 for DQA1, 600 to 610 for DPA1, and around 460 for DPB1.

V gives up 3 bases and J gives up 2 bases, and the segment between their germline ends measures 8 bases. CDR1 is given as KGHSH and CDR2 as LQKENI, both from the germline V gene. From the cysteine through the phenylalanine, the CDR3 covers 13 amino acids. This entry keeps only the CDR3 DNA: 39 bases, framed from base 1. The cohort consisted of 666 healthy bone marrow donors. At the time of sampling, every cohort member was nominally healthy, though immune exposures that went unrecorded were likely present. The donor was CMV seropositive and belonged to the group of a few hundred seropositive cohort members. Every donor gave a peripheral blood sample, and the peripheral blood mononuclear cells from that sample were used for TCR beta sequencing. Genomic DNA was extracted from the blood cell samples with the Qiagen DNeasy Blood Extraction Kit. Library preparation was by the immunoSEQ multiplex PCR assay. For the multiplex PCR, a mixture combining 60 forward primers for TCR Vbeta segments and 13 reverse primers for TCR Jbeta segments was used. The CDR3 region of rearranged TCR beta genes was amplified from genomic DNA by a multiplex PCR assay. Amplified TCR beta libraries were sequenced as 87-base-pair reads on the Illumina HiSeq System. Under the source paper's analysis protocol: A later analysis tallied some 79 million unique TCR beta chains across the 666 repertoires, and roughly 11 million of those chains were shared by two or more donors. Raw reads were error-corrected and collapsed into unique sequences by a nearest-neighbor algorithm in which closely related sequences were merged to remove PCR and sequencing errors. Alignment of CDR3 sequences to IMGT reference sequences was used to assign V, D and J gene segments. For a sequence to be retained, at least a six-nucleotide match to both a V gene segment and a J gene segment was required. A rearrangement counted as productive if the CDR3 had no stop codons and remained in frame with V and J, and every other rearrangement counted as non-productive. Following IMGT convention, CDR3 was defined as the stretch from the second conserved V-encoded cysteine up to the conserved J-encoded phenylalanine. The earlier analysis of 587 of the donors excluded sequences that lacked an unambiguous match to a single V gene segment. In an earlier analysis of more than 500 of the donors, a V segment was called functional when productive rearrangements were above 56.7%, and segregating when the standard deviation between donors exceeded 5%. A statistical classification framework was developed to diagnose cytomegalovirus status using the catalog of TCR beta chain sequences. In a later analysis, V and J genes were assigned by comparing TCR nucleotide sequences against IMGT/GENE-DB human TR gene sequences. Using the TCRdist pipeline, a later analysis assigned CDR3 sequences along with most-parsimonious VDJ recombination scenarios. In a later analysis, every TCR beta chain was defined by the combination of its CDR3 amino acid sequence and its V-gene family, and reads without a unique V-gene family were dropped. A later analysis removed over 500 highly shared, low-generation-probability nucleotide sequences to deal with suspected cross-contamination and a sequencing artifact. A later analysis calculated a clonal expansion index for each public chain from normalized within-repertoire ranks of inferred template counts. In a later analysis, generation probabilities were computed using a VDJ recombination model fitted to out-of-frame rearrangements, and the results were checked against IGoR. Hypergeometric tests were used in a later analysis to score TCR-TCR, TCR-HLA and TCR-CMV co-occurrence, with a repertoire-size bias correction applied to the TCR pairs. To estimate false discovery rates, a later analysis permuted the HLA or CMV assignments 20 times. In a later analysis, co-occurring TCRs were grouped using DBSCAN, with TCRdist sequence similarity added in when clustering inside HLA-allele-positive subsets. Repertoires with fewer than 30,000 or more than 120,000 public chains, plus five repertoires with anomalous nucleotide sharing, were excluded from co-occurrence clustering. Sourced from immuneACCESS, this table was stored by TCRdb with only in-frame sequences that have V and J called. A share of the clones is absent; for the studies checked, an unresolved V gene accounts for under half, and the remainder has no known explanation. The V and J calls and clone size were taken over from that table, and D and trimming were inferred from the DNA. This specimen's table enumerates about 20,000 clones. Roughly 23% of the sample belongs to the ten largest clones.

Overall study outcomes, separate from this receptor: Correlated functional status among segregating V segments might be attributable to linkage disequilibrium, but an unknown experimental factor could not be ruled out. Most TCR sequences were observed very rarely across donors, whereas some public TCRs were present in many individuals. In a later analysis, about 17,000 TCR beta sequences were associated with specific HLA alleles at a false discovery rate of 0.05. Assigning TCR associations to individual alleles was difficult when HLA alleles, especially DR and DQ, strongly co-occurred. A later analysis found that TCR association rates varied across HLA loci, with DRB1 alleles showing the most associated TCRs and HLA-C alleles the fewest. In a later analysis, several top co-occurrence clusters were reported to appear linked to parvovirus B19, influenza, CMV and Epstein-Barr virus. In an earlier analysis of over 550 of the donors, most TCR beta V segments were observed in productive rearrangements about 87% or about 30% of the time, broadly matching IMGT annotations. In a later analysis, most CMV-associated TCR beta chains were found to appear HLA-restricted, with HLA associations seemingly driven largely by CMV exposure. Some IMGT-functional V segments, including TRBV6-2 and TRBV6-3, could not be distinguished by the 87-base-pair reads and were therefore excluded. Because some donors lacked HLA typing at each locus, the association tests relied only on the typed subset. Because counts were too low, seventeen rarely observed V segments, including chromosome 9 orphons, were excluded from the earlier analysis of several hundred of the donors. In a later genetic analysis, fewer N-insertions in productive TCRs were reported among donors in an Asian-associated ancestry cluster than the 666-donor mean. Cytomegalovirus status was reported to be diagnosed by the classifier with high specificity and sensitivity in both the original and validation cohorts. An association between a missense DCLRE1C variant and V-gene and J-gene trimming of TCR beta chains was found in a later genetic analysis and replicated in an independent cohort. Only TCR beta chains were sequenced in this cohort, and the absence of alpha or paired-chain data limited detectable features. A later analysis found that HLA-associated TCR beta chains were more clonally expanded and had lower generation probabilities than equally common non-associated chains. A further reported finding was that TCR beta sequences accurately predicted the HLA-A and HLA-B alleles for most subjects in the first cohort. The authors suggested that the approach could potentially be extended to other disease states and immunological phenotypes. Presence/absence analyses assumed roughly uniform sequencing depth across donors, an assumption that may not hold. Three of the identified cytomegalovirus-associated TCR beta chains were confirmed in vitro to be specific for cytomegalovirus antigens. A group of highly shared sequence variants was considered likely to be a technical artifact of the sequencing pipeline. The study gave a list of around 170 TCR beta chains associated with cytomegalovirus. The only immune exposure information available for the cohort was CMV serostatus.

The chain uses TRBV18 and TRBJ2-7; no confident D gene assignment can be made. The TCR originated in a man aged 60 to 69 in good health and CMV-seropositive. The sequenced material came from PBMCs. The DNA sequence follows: TGTGCCAGCTCACCGAGAGGCCCCTACGAGCAGTACTTC. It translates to CASSPRGPYEQYF.